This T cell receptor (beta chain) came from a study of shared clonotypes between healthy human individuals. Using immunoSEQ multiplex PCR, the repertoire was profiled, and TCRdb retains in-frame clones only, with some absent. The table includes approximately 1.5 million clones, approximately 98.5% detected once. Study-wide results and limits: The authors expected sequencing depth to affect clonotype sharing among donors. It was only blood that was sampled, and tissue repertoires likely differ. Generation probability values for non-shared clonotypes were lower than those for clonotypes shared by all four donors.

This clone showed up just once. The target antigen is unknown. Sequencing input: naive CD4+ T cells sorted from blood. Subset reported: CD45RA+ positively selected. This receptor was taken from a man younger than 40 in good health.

CDR3 DNA sequence: TGTGCCAGCAGCCCCTATGGAGGGCTCCACTATGGCTACACCTTC. Its translation is CASSPYGGLHYGYTF. V usage is TRBV5-8 and J usage is TRBJ1-2; unclear D gene. The CDR3 contains 15 residues. Germline CDR1 and CDR2: SGHTS and YDEGEE. V was cut by 4 bases and J by 3 bases, with 16 bases left in between.